These 18 T cell receptor beta chains were all obtained from the same sample, sequenced in a study of regulatory T cells in long-lasting Graves disease. Time point meaning: persistent/refractory GD, antithyroid drugs over 5 years with positive TRAb. From RNA extracted from PBMCs, the TCR library was made. Relying on iRepertoire HTBI primers and Arm-PCR of CDR3 regions, the team built TCR beta libraries. Using its own MiXCR run on the multiplex PCR reads, TCRdb lists one record per CDR3 protein. The table lists a few hundred thousand distinct CDR3 sequences, 23% of them singletons. Sequencing used peripheral blood mononuclear cells (PBMCs), obtained when the disease was refractory, from a patient treated with antithyroid drugs. The receptors come from a female donor with Graves disease.

This clonotype has at least ten counts. V and J are TRBV10-3 and TRBJ2-7; 8 bases map to TRBD1. The length of the CDR3 is 16 residues. Germline trimming cut 8 bases from V and 0 bases from J; bases unmatched to any gene: 12. CDR1 ENHRY and CDR2 SYGVKD come from the germline V gene. CDR3 amino acids: CAIRKTPGQDSYEQYF. In DNA form, the CDR3 reads TGTGCCATCCGAAAGACACCGGGACAGGACTCCTACGAGCAGTACTTC.

Judged by abundance, this clonotype is medium-sized. The J gene is TRBJ2-7, the V gene TRBV7-9; 7 nucleotides align to TRBD1. CDR1 is SEHNR and CDR2 is FQNEAQ in the germline V gene (reference sequence). Germline trimming cut 5 bases from V and 3 bases from J; bases unmatched to any gene: 7. This CDR3 comprises 14 residues. The CDR3 protein is CASSHRDRNYEQYF. CDR3 coding DNA: TGTGCCAGCAGCCACCGGGACAGAAACTACGAGCAGTACTTC.

This clonotype was seen at least ten times. J is TRBJ1-1 and V is TRBV5-1; 8 nucleotides line up with TRBD1. Per the germline V gene, CDR1 is SGHRS and CDR2 is YFSETQ. V lost 0 bases to trimming and J lost 5 bases; unmatched junction nucleotides: 12. This CDR3 has 17 residues. CDR3 region: CASSLEGSGGIGTEAFF. The CDR3 region has the DNA TGCGCCAGCAGCTTGGAGGGTTCAGGGGGCATCGGGACTGAAGCTTTCTTT.

This clonotype occurred many times. The rearrangement uses TRBV12-3 or TRBV12-4 and TRBJ1-1; 7 nucleotides align to TRBD1. This CDR3 comprises 15 residues. Losses at the gene ends were 2 bases for V and 4 bases for J; bases not matched to a gene: 7. CDR3 protein: CASSLTGVRVTEAFF. The CDR3 DNA is TGTGCCAGCAGTTTAACAGGGGTCAGGGTCACTGAAGCTTTCTTT.

This clonotype came up many times. The CDR3 is CASSPLLRGTLRETQYF. In DNA, the CDR3 is TGTGCCAGCTCACCTCTACTACGGGGCACCTTGCGAGAGACCCAGTACTTC. The rearrangement links TRBV18 to TRBJ2-5; D may match TRBD1 or TRBD2 (5 bases each). The V and J ends lost 3 bases and 4 bases respectively, with 21 bases between them. The CDR3 contains 17 residues. CDR1 is KGHSH, CDR2 LQKENI, per germline.

In its sample, this clonotype was seen a few times. V is TRBV15 and J is TRBJ1-4; TRBD1 agrees at 9 bases. Germline CDR1 reads LNHNV; CDR2 reads YYDKDF (reference sequence). The CDR3 extends over 14 amino acids. Trimming removed 1 base from V and 8 bases from J; junction bases left unmatched: 2. This chain's CDR3 is CATSRGTGEEKLFF. CDR3 nucleotides: TGTGCCACCAGCAGAGGGACAGGGGAAGAAAAACTGTTTTTT.

The chain links TRBV5-1 to TRBJ2-7, with 8 nucleotides matching TRBD1. V was pared by 4 bases and J by 4 bases, with 7 bases of the junction left unmatched. Germline loops: CDR1 SGHRS, CDR2 YFSETQ. The CDR3 sequence is 14 residues long. CDR3: CASSLGQDRYEQYF. The DNA for the CDR3 is TGCGCCAGCAGCCTGGGACAGGATCGGTACGAGCAGTACTTC.

This clonotype was found many times. The chain employs TRBV12-3 or TRBV12-4 and TRBJ1-2, with TRBD1 matching 9 bases. The CDR3 loop spans 14 amino acids. The junction had 5 bases not matched to a gene; V was cut back by 2 bases and J by 7 bases. CDR3 residues: CASSLTGQGAGYTF. The CDR3 DNA is TGTGCCAGCAGTTTAACGGGACAGGGTGCTGGCTACACCTTC.

This clonotype appeared a few times. This rearrangement joins TRBV6-1 to TRBJ2-7, with D possibly TRBD2 on 6 matching bases. This CDR3 region has 15 residues. The ends were cut back, 6 bases at V and 2 bases at J, with 17 bases in the middle. The V gene's germline CDR1 is MNHNS and CDR2 SASEGT. The CDR3: CASSPLGGKAYEQYF. DNA for the CDR3: TGTGCCAGCAGCCCCTTGGGGGGTAAGGCCTACGAGCAGTACTTC.

This sequence joins TRBV5-1 and TRBJ2-1; D unclear. Trimming took off 3 bases at V and 5 bases at J, with 21 bases between the two ends. The CDR3 sequence is 17 residues long. Germline CDR1 is SGHRS and CDR2 is YFSETQ. CDR3 protein: CASSSKDHDTGHNEQFF. CDR3 sequence (DNA): TGCGCCAGCAGCTCAAAAGACCATGACACGGGCCACAATGAGCAGTTCTTC.

The chain uses TRBV28 and TRBJ1-1; D uncertain. Germline V gene data show CDR1 as MDHEN and CDR2 as SYDVKM. This CDR3 has 13 residues. V lost 6 bases, J lost 1 base, and 9 bases lay in between. The CDR3 nucleotides are TGTGCCAGCAGGCGGTCCCAGAACACTGAAGCTTTCTTT. The encoded protein is CASRRSQNTEAFF. Variable domain in full (rest from reference TRBV28 and TRBJ1-1): DVKVTQSSRYLVKRTGEKVFLECVQDMDHENMFWYRQDPGLGLRLIYFSYDVKMKEKGDIPEGYSVSREKKERFSLILESASTNQTSMYLCASRRSQNTEAFFGQGTRLTVV.

This clonotype has just a few counts. The chain links TRBV5-1 to TRBJ2-7, with TRBD2 matching over 11 bases. Germline lookup yields CDR1 SGHRS and CDR2 YFSETQ. V shed 1 base and J 3 bases; nucleotides not matched to a gene: 6. This CDR3 has 16 residues. In nucleotides, the CDR3 is TGCGCCAGCAGCTTGACTAGCGGGAGTGCTTACTACGAGCAGTACTTC. Amino acids: CASSLTSGSAYYEQYF.

The chain employs TRBV30 and TRBJ2-7; the match to TRBD2 covers 11 bases. The V segment lost 5 bases and the J segment 3 bases; nucleotides outside the gene matches: 6. This CDR3 has 14 amino acids. In germline, CDR1 is GTSNPN, CDR2 SVGIG (reference sequence). In nucleotides, the CDR3 is TGTGCCTGGCATATTACTAGCGGGAGCTACGAGCAGTACTTC. Protein sequence: CAWHITSGSYEQYF.

This clonotype was observed at least ten times. The chain has TRBV15 and TRBJ2-7; a weak D match, TRBD2 (6 bases). Trimming stripped 0 bases from V and 2 bases from J, with 14 bases between. Germline V gives CDR1 LNHNV, CDR2 YYDKDF (reference sequence). The CDR3 runs 16 residues. CDR3 in amino acids: CATSRDGSGQAYEQYF. In DNA, the CDR3 is TGTGCCACCAGCAGAGATGGCAGCGGGCAGGCCTACGAGCAGTACTTC.

This clonotype was seen ten or more times. This rearrangement joins TRBV27 to TRBJ2-5; D not certain. Germline V CDR1 and CDR2: MNHEY, SMNVEV (reference sequence). The CDR3 contains 11 residues. The V end was cut by 6 bases, the J end by 5 bases, with 7 bases between. In nucleotides, the CDR3 is TGTGCCAGCAGGAAATTGGAGACCCAGTACTTC. This sequence encodes CASRKLETQYF.

The chain employs TRBV20-1 and TRBJ1-5; a possible D gene is TRBD1 (5 bases). Germline loops: CDR1 DFQATT, CDR2 SNEGSKA (reference sequence). The germline V and J ends were trimmed by 6 bases and 0 bases, with 18 bases remaining between them. The CDR3 runs 16 residues. The CDR3 sequence: CSADRGGGNSNQPQHF. In DNA form, the CDR3 reads TGCAGTGCCGACCGGGGTGGGGGAAATAGCAATCAGCCCCAGCATTTT.

This clonotype was seen ten or more times. This chain connects TRBV6-1 to TRBJ2-2, with 8 bases fitting TRBD2. This CDR3 spans 19 amino acids. V was pared by 7 bases and J by 6 bases, with 22 bases of the junction left unmatched. Germline CDR1 MNHNS, CDR2 SASEGT. The CDR3 coding sequence is TGTGCCAGCAACCCCACGGGGCGCCCTGGCGGGAGGTCTTCCGGGGAGCTGTTTTTT. Translated: CASNPTGRPGGRSSGELFF.

The table lists this clonotype with a few counts. The V call is TRBV19, the J call TRBJ2-7; a weak D match, TRBD2 (5 bases). CDR3 length: 15 amino acids. V was clipped by 8 bases and J by 0 bases, with 17 bases between them. Germline V gives CDR1 LNHDA, CDR2 SQIVND (reference sequence). CDR3 in amino acids: CASGLGEGVSYEQYF. In DNA, the CDR3 is TGTGCCAGTGGGCTCGGGGAAGGAGTCTCCTACGAGCAGTACTTC.